This T cell receptor beta chain is drawn from a study of CD8 T cells in acute hepatitis C reinfection (dated by TCRdb to the early 2020s). Background on the whole study: Both during acute infection and after viral clearance, the study profiled the TCRbeta repertoire of CD8+ T cells that were specific for the HCV NS3-1073 epitope. Paired acute and follow-up samples were contributed by four spontaneous resolvers. What the study reported, not specific to this receptor: All groups preferentially used the TRBV04 and TRBV06 gene families, and overrepresentation in the naive pool did not explain this preferential usage. CDR3 sequences shared with other epitopes were rarely observed, and exact matching may have been limited by differing sequencing approaches. Some 13 public clonotypes were found regardless of outcome; one public clonotype used V04-02/J02-02. No follow-up repertoires were available for chronically infected subjects, since NS3-1073 specific cells were too rare to be sorted. Because bulk sequencing was performed on the TCRbeta chain only, alphabeta pairing of public clonotypes could not be determined. NS3-1073 specific repertoires were highly diverse, with no significant diversity differences between acute resolver, follow-up resolver and acute chronic samples.

The junction shows trimming of 3 bases on V and 3 bases on J, plus 8 bases between the germline ends. Per the germline V gene, SGHDN is the CDR1 and FVKESK is the CDR2. Inclusive of the bounding cysteine and phenylalanine, the CDR3 is 13 residues long. The only DNA kept is the CDR3, 39 bases in frame from the first base. As concerns this clone: The antigen it binds to is not known. Base qualities are not at hand, and no much larger clone is one base apart.

Genomic DNA was extracted from the FACS-sorted cells, and the TCRbeta chains were sequenced by the commercial immunoSEQ service. In the source study's methods: ImmunoSEQ Analyzer software v3.0 and R v3.5.1 were used to analyze the repertoire data. Only productive rearrangements were analyzed, because sequences with stop codons or out-of-frame rearrangements were removed. The sequencing provider supplied the Simpson diversity, Shannon entropy, CDR3 length and nucleotide addition metrics. Based on frequency, clonotypes were placed into dominant, sub-dominant, low or lowest abundance groups, and clonotypes under 0.1% were left out of most analyses. A CDR3 amino acid clonotype was designated public if detected in at least two subjects at a cumulative frequency of at least 0.5%. TCRdb holds this immuneACCESS table with in-frame rearrangements only. Some clones are missing; in checked studies, unresolved V genes explain under half, and the rest has no known cause. That table is the source of V, J and clone size, and D and trimming were worked out from the DNA. This sample gives about 40,000 clones in total; roughly 85% of them show up just once. Of the sample, about a tenth falls within the top ten clones.

The sample's time point label, decoded: naive CD8 control sorted from an acute-time-point sample. Enrolled in the Montreal Hepatitis C Cohort (HEPCO) in Canada, the donors were people who inject drugs, and these donors were followed every 3 months. Acute primary HCV infection was defined by a positive HCV RNA or antibody test following a negative test within the previous 24 weeks. Cells were surface stained with CD3, CD8 and CD45RO antibodies, and an aqua fixable dye was used to exclude dead cells. The cohort comprised fewer than 10 spontaneous resolvers, defined by HCV RNA clearance within 24 weeks. Frozen stocks of peripheral blood mononuclear cells were first thawed, after which negative isolation of CD8+ T cells was carried out using the MACS CD8+ T cell Isolation Kit. A BD FACSAria II cell sorter was used for cell sorting.

The sequence links TRBV14 to TRBJ1-1; no D segment can be confidently identified. Sequencing was performed on naive CD8+ T cells from PBMCs. The intended sense of this specimen's cell subset or site label: sorted total naive CD45RO-negative CD8+ T cells. The receptor was isolated from a woman aged 18-35 years who spontaneously cleared hepatitis C infection. The CDR3: CASSHSGYTEAFF. The sequenced DNA is TGTGCCAGCAGCCACTCCGGATACACTGAAGCTTTCTTT.